Each of the 7 T cell receptor beta chains below was sequenced from the same sample in a study of identical twins. TCRdb re-analysed the 5' RACE reads in MiXCR, keeping a single row per CDR3 protein. The repertoire holds approximately 620,000 distinct CDR3 sequences, with approximately 9% as singletons. The sample was also reused in another study, on yellow fever vaccine responses in identical twins.

The sample consisted of PBMCs. Receptors were obtained from a woman aged 18-29 years in good health.

This clonotype has a handful of counts. The gene calls are TRBV7-9 and TRBJ2-7; D is uncertain. The CDR3 is 15 residues long. Germline lookup yields CDR1 SEHNR and CDR2 FQNEAQ (reference sequence). V lost 1 base, J lost 0 bases, and 10 bases lay in between. CDR3 sequence reads: CASSLGRRSSYEQYF. CDR3 DNA: TGTGCCAGCAGCTTAGGTCGTAGAAGCTCCTACGAGCAGTACTTC.

This chain uses TRBV6-1 with TRBJ2-7, with D tentatively TRBD1 (6 bases). The V end lost 4 bases, the J end lost 3 bases, and 13 bases lay between the germline ends. The CDR3 loop spans 14 amino acids. Germline assignment: CDR1 MNHNS and CDR2 SASEGT. The chain's CDR3 is CASSVGPDSYEQYF. CDR3 nucleotides: TGTGCCAGCAGTGTAGGTCCGGACAGCTACGAGCAGTACTTC.

This clonotype was recorded many times. The rearrangement joins TRBV5-1 to TRBJ2-7; 10 bases fit TRBD1. With V trimmed by 4 bases and J by 5 bases, 6 bases remained unmatched. The germline V gene has CDR1 SGHRS and CDR2 YFSETQ. The CDR3 runs to 14 residues. The CDR3, as DNA: TGCGCCAGCAGCCCCCGGGACAGGGGCCACGAGCAGTACTTC. Protein sequence: CASSPRDRGHEQYF. Full variable domain (remainder filled in from reference TRBV5-1 and TRBJ2-7): KAGVTQTPRYLIKTRGQQVTLSCSPISGHRSVSWYQQTPGQGLQFLFEYFSETQRNKGNFPGRFSGRQFSNSRSEMNVSTLELGDSALYLCASSPRDRGHEQYFGPGTRLTVT.

This clonotype was counted only a few times. The CDR3 DNA reads as TGCGCCAGCAGAGAACAGGGGTTAACAGAGACCCAGTACTTC. Translation: CASREQGLTETQYF. The chain joins TRBV10-2 to TRBJ2-5, with 7 bases fitting TRBD1. The ends lost 6 bases at V and 4 bases at J; junction bases unmatched: 8. From germline, CDR1 is WSHSY and CDR2 SAAADI. The CDR3 totals 14 residues.

The rearrangement links TRBV10-3 to TRBJ2-5; 7 positions match TRBD1. Germline V gene lookup returns CDR1 ENHRY and CDR2 SYGVKD. CDR3 length: 12 amino acids. V was pared by 4 bases and J by 4 bases, with 0 bases of the junction left unmatched. The CDR3 DNA follows: TGTGCCATCAGTGGACAGGGAGAGACCCAGTACTTC. The encoded protein is CAISGQGETQYF.

This clonotype was picked up a small number of times. The chain carries TRBV4-3 and TRBJ2-7, with 9 bases matching TRBD1. Trimming cost V 0 bases and J 4 bases; bases outside gene matches: 10. The germline CDR1 and CDR2 sequences are LGHNA and YSLEER. The length of the CDR3 is 17 residues. The CDR3 region is CASSQELVTGGAYEQYF. In nucleotides, the CDR3 is TGCGCCAGCAGCCAAGAATTGGTAACAGGGGGCGCGTACGAGCAGTACTTC.

The chain is built from TRBV20-1 and TRBJ2-3; D gene unclear. Trimming left V 3 bases short and J 4 bases short, with 11 bases between. Germline loops: CDR1 DFQATT, CDR2 SNEGSKA (reference sequence). CDR3 size: 13 residues. CDR3 in DNA: TGCAGTGCTAGCGCGATACTTGCAGATACGCAGTATTTT. It codes for CSASAILADTQYF.